Described below is a single T cell receptor beta chain sequence and its context. The CDR3 covers 15 residues. V trimming: 0 bases; J trimming: 2 bases; junction bases outside the gene matches: 4. CDR1 and CDR2 from the germline V gene are SGHDT and YYEEEE. The record originates from a study of T-cell memory formation after mild COVID-19. TCRdb itself ran the 5' RACE reads through MiXCR, one entry per CDR3 protein. The repertoire holds roughly 100,000 distinct CDR3 sequences, with about 17% as singletons. The sample consisted of PBMCs or a T cell subset sorted from them (not recorded which). The sequence derives from an adult woman who had mild COVID-19 (a few samples of this study predate the infection). Cell type and time point are not known. The V and J genes are TRBV5-6 and TRBJ2-7, with 8 positions matching TRBD2. CDR3 bases: TGTGCCAGCAGCTTGGTGGTAGCGGGGACCTACGAGCAGTACTTC. This encodes CASSLVVAGTYEQYF.